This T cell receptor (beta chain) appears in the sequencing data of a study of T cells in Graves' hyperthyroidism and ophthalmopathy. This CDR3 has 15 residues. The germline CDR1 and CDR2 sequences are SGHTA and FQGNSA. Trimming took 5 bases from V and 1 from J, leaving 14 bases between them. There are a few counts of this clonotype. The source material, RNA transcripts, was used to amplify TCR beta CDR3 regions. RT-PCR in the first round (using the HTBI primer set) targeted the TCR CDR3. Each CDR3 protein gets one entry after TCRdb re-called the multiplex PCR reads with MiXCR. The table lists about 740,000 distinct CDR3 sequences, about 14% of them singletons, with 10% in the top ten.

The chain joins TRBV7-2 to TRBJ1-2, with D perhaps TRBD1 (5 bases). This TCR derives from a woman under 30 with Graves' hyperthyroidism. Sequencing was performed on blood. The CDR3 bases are TGTGCCAGCAGCGCAGAGAGGGGTGTTAACTATGGCTACACCTTC. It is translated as CASSAERGVNYGYTF.